These T cell receptor beta chains were read from a single sample in a study of control samples from healthy donors and cancer patients. The table came from immunoSEQ multiplex PCR; TCRdb's copy has only in-frame clones and leaves some out. The sample has about 47,000 clones, approximately 80% seen once; the top ten hold roughly a tenth. The sample comprised blood. These receptors were obtained from a man in his 70s in good health. Each CDR3 is given with its conserved first and last residue. The D gene is left open where the match is weak. Clone size, where shown, is once, few, many, or a class for clones that have expanded.

clone size	D gene	J gene	V gene	CDR3 DNA	CDR3 protein
NA	NA	TRBJ1-2	TRBV28	TGTGCCAGCAGTGGGACGGAAAATAACTATGGCTACACCTTC	CASSGTENNYGYTF
few	TRBD1	TRBJ2-7	TRBV11-2	TGTGCCAGCAGCTTAGGTCTCGGGACAGACTCGTTCAAATCCTACGAGCAGTACTTC	CASSLGLGTDSFKSYEQYF
once	NA	TRBJ2-6	TRBV6-5	TGTGCCACTGGCAGGGGATTCTCTGGGGCCAACGTCCTGACTTTC	CATGRGFSGANVLTF
NA	NA	TRBJ1-6	TRBV7-9	TGTGCCAGCAGCCTGGACAGTACAACCCTCCACTTT	CASSLDSTTLHF
once	NA	TRBJ2-2	TRBV19	TGTGCCAGAACGGGGGGCAGGTTTTTTCCTTCTTTCGTGGACCGGGGAGCTGTTTTT	CARTGGRFFPSFVDRGAVF
once	NA	TRBJ1-2	TRBV18	TGTGCCAGCTCACTACCGGGGCAGGGCAGTAACTATGGCTACACCTTC	CASSLPGQGSNYGYTF
NA	NA	TRBJ2-2	TRBV18	TGTGCCAGCTCACCACGTCTCACCGGGGGCACCGGGGAGCTGTTTTTT	CASSPRLTGGTGELFF
NA	TRBD1	TRBJ1-2	TRBV27	TGTGCCAGCAGTTCTAGGGGGCTCAACTATGGCTACACCTTC	CASSSRGLNYGYTF
few	NA	TRBJ2-5	TRBV7-9	TGTGCCAGCAGCTTAGGACAGTACCAAGAGACCCAGTACTTC	CASSLGQYQETQYF
NA	TRBD1	TRBJ2-3	TRBV19	TGTGCCAGTACCATCAAACCGGGACAGGGGAAGCCAGATACGCAGTATTTT	CASTIKPGQGKPDTQYF
NA	NA	TRBJ1-1	TRBV18	TGTGCCAGCTCCACCAGAGGGTCTGAAGCTTTCTTT	CASSTRGSEAFF
NA	NA	TRBJ2-2	TRBV1	TGCACCAGCAGCCAAGTTGTACTTGGGACAGGGAAAGGACACACCGGGGAGCTGTTTTTT	CTSSQVVLGTGKGHTGELFF
once	NA	TRBJ2-1	TRBV7-8	TGTGCCAGCAGCTTAGCTAGATACAATGAGCAGTTCTTC	CASSLARYNEQFF
NA	NA	TRBJ2-7	TRBV10-3	TGTGCCATCAACACAGGGGCGGGGGAGCAGTACTTC	CAINTGAGEQYF
NA	NA	TRBJ2-1	TRBV4-1	TGCGCCAGCAGCCTTGCGGGGCTACTTTACAATGAGCAGTTCTTC	CASSLAGLLYNEQFF
NA	TRBD2	TRBJ2-2	TRBV11-2	TGTGCCAGCAGCTTAAGCGGGGGTTGGGACACCGGGGAGCTGTTTTTT	CASSLSGGWDTGELFF
NA	NA	TRBJ1-5	TRBV5-1	TGCGCCAGCAGCTTGTCCATCGGGAGCCAGTTGAGGGTAAGCAATCAGCCCCAGCATTTT	CASSLSIGSQLRVSNQPQHF
NA	NA	TRBJ1-2	TRBV6-4	TGTGCCAGCAGTGACAGGGCACGCGGCTACACCTTC	CASSDRARGYTF
NA	TRBD2	TRBJ2-1	TRBV5-6	TGTGCCAGCAGCTCCCTGACTAGCGGGAGCTCCTACAATGAGCAGTTCTTC	CASSSLTSGSSYNEQFF
few	NA	TRBJ1-1	TRBV28	TGTGCCAGCAGTTTAGTTGACACCGTGAACACTGAAGCTTTCTTT	CASSLVDTVNTEAFF
once	NA	TRBJ2-7	TRBV30	TGTGCCTGGGGGGCACTCGGACCCTACGAGCAGTACTTC	CAWGALGPYEQYF
NA	NA	TRBJ2-1	TRBV5-1	TGCGCCAGCAGCTTGGGGGCGGAGGAGGGTGAGCAGTTCTTC	CASSLGAEEGEQFF
NA	TRBD1	TRBJ1-2	TRBV28	TGTGCCAGCAGTTGGGGAAGGGGGCATGGCTACACCTTC	CASSWGRGHGYTF
few	NA	TRBJ1-5	TRBV5-5	TGTGCCAGCCGAAATCAGCCCCAGCATTTT	CASRNQPQHF
NA	NA	TRBJ1-1	TRBV7-8	TGTGCCAGCAGCTTAGCGGGGAGGGTAAGGAGGACTGAAGCTTTCTTT	CASSLAGRVRRTEAFF
NA	NA	TRBJ1-2	TRBV7-2	TGTGCCAGCAGCTATCCGGGACAACAGTATGGCTACACCTTC	CASSYPGQQYGYTF
NA	NA	TRBJ2-3	TRBV6-5	TGTGCCAGCAGTTACAGGGGGAAAGATACGCAGTATTTT	CASSYRGKDTQYF
NA	NA	TRBJ1-4	TRBV5-5	TGTGCCAGCAGCTTGGGTGCAGGGTTGAAGGAAAAACTGTTTTTT	CASSLGAGLKEKLFF
NA	NA	TRBJ1-1	TRBV5-1	TGCGCCAGCAGCCCCGAAGTCTTATTGGGCACTGAAGCTTTCTTT	CASSPEVLLGTEAFF
NA	NA	TRBJ2-3	TRBV5-4	TGTGCCAGCAGCACCGGGGGCGCGAGCACAGATACGCAGTATTTT	CASSTGGASTDTQYF
NA	TRBD1	TRBJ1-4	TRBV2	TGTGCCAGCAGTGATCAGGGGGTTCCCGAAAAACTGTTTTTT	CASSDQGVPEKLFF
NA	NA	TRBJ1-1	TRBV2	TGTGCCAGCAGTGAGGAAGGGGCCAGTGAAGCTTTCTTT	CASSEEGASEAFF
few	NA	TRBJ1-6	TRBV19	TGTGCCAGTAGTACTGTCCTAAGGGATTCACCCCTCCACTTT	CASSTVLRDSPLHF